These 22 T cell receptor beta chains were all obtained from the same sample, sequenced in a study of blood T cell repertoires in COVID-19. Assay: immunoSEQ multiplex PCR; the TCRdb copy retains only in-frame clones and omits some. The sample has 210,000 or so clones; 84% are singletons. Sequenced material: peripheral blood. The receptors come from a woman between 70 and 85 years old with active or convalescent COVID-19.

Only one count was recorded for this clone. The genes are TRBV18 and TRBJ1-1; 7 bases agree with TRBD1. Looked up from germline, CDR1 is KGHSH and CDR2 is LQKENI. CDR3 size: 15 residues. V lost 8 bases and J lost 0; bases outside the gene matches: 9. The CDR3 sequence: CASTGTALMNTEAFF. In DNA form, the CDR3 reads TGTGCCAGCACGGGGACAGCCCTCATGAACACTGAAGCTTTCTTT.

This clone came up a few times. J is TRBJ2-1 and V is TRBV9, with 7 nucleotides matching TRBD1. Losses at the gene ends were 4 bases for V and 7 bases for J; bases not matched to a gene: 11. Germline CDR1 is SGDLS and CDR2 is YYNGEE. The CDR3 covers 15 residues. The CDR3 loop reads CASSNSRTGGNEQFF. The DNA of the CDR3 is TGTGCCAGCAGCAACTCACGGACAGGTGGAAATGAGCAGTTCTTC.

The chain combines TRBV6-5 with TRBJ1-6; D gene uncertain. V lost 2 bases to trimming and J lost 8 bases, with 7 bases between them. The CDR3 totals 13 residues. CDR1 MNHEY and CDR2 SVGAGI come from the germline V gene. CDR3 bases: TGTGCCAGCAGTTACCGGCGGGATTCACCCCTCCACTTT. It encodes CASSYRRDSPLHF.

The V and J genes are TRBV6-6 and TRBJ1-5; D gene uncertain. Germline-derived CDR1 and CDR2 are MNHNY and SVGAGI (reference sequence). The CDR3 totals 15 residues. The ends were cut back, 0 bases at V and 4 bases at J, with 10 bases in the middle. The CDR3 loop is CASSYSGRENQPQHF. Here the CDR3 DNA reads TGTGCCAGCAGTTACTCGGGGAGGGAGAATCAGCCCCAGCATTTT.

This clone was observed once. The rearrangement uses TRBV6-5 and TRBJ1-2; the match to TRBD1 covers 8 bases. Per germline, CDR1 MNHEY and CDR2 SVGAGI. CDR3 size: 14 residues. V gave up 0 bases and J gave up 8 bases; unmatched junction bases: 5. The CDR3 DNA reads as TGTGCCAGCAGTTACTCGGACAGGGTCAAGGGCTACACCTTC. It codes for CASSYSDRVKGYTF.

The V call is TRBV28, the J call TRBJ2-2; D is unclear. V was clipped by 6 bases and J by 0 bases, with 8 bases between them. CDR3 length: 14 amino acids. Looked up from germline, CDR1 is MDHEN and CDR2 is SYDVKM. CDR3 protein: CASRALANTGELFF. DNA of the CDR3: TGTGCCAGCAGGGCCCTCGCGAACACCGGGGAGCTGTTTTTT.

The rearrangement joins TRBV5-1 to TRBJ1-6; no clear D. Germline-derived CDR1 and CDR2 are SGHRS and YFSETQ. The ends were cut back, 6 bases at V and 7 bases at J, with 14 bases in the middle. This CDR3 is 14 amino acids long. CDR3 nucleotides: TGCGCCAGCACCTCGCAGTGGTTAAATTCACCCCTCCACTTT. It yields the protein CASTSQWLNSPLHF.

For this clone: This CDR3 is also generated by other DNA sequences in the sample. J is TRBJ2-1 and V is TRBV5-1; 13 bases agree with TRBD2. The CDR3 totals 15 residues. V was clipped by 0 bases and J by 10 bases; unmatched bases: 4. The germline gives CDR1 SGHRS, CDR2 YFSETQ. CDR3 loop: CASSLELAGGREQFF. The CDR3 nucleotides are TGCGCCAGCAGCTTGGAACTAGCGGGGGGGCGGGAGCAGTTCTTC.

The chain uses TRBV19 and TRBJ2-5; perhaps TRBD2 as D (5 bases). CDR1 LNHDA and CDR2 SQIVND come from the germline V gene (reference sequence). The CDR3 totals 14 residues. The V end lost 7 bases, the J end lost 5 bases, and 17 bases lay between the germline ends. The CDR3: CASTSGGRPETQYF. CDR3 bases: TGTGCCAGTACCAGCGGAGGCCGTCCCGAGACCCAGTACTTC.

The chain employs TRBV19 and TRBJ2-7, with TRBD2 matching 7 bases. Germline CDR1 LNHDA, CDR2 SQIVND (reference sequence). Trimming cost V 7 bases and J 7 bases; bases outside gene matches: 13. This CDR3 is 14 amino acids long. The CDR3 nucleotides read TGTGCCAGTAAGGAGGCGGGAGTAAAAGTTGAGCAGTACTTC. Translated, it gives CASKEAGVKVEQYF.

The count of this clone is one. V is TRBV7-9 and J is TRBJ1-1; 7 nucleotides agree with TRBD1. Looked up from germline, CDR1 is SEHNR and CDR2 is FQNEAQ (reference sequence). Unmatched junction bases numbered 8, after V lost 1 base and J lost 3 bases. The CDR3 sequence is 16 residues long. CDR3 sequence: CASSLGRGGADTEAFF. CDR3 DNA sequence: TGTGCCAGCAGCTTAGGCCGAGGGGGCGCCGACACTGAAGCTTTCTTT.

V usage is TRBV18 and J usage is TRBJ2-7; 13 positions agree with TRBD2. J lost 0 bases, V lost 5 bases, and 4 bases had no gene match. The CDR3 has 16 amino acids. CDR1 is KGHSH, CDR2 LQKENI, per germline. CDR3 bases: TGTGCCAGCTCAGTTGGACTAGCGGGAGCCTCCTACGAGCAGTACTTC. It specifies CASSVGLAGASYEQYF.

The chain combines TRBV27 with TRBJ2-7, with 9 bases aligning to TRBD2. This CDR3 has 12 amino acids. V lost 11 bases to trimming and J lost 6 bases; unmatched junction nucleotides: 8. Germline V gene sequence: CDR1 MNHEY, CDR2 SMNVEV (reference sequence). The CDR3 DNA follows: TGTGCCGACTATAGCGGGAGTGGCGAGCAGTACTTC. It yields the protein CADYSGSGEQYF.

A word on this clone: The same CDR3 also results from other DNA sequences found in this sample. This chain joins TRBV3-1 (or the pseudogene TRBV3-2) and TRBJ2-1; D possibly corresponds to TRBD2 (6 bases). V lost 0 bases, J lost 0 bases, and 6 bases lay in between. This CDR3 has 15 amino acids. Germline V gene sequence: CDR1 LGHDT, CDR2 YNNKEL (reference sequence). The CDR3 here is CASSQDGSSYNEQFF. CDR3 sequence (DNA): TGTGCCAGCAGCCAAGACGGGAGCTCCTACAATGAGCAGTTCTTC.

CDR3 bases: TGTGCCAGCAGCAAACCCGCGCACAGGTTCTCCTACGAGCAGTACTTC. It codes for CASSKPAHRFSYEQYF. The V gene is TRBV21-1, the J gene TRBJ2-7; the D call TRBD1 from the table was never checked on the DNA. TRBV21-1 corresponds to a pseudogene. CDR3 length: 16 residues.

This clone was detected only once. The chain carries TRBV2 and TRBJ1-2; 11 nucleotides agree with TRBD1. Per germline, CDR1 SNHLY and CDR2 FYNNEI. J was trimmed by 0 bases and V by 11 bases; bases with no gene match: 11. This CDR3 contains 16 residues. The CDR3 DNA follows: TGTGCCTGCGCCGGTGGACAGGGGGCTCCTAACTATGGCTACACCTTC. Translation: CACAGGQGAPNYGYTF.

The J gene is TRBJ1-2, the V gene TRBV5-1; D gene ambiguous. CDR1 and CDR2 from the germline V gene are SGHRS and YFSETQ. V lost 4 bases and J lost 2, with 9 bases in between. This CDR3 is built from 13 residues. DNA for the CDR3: TGCGCCAGCAGCGGCCTCTTAAACTATGGCTACACCTTC. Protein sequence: CASSGLLNYGYTF. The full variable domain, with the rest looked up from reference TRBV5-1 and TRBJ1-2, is KAGVTQTPRYLIKTRGQQVTLSCSPISGHRSVSWYQQTPGQGLQFLFEYFSETQRNKGNFPGRFSGRQFSNSRSEMNVSTLELGDSALYLCASSGLLNYGYTFGSGTRLTVV.

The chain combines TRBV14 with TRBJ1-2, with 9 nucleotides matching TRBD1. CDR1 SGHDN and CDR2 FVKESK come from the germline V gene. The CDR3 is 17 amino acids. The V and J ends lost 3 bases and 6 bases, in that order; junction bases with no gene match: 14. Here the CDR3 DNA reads TGTGCCAGCAGCCAGGGGGCTCGGACAGGGGTCAGGCATGGCTACACCTTC. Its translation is CASSQGARTGVRHGYTF.

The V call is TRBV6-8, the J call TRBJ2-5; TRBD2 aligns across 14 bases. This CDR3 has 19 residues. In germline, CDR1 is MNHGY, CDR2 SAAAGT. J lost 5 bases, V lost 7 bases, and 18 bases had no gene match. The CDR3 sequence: CASTPMTGTSGSCLETQYF. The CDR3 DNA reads TGTGCCAGCACCCCCATGACCGGGACTAGCGGGAGTTGTCTGGAGACCCAGTACTTC.

For the CDR3, the DNA is TGTGCCAGCAGCCCGAGGGCGGGAAGGCTCTACGAGCAGTACTTC. Translating gives CASSPRAGRLYEQYF. The chain joins TRBV11-2 to TRBJ2-7; D possibly corresponds to TRBD2 (6 bases). The CDR3 spans 15 residues. The germline V gene encodes CDR1 SGHAT and CDR2 FQNNGV. Trimming took 5 bases from V and 3 from J, leaving 17 bases between them.

DNA for the CDR3: TGCAGCGTTTCGGGACAGGATACAGATACGCAGTATTTT. Translated, it gives CSVSGQDTDTQYF. This rearrangement joins TRBV29-1 to TRBJ2-3, with 8 bases that match TRBD1. Per the germline V gene, CDR1 is SQVTM and CDR2 is ANQGSEA. V dropped 5 bases and J dropped 3; count of bases not matched to a gene: 4. This CDR3 contains 13 residues.

In DNA, the CDR3 is TGTGCCAGCAAATCCCTAGCGGGAGTGGTAAATGAGCAGTTCTTC. It is translated as CASKSLAGVVNEQFF. The chain is built from TRBV2 and TRBJ2-1; 10 nucleotides match TRBD2. J gave up 7 bases and V 7 bases, and 10 bases lay outside the gene matches. Germline V gives CDR1 SNHLY, CDR2 FYNNEI. The CDR3 is 15 residues long.